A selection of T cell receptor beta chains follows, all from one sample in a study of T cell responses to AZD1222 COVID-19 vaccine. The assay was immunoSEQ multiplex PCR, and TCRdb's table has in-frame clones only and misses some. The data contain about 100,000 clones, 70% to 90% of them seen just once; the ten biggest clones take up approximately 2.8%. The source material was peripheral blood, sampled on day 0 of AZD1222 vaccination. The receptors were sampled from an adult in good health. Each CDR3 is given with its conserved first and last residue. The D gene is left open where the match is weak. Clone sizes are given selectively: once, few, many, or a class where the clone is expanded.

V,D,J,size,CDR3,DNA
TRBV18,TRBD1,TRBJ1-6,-,CASSPPAQGAYSPLHF,TGTGCCAGCTCACCACCTGCACAGGGGGCGTATTCACCCCTCCACTTT
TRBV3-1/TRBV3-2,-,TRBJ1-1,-,CASSQGPAEAFF,TGTGCCAGCAGCCAGGGGCCGGCTGAAGCTTTCTTT
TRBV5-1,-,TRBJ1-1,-,CASSFSPPGRVNTEAFF,TGCGCCAGCAGCTTTAGCCCCCCGGGGCGGGTGAACACTGAAGCTTTCTTT
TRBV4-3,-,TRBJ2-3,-,CASYVAEVSTDTQYF,TGCGCCAGCTACGTGGCGGAAGTCAGCACAGATACGCAGTATTTT
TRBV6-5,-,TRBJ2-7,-,CASTGPTYEQYF,TGTGCCAGCACCGGACCTACCTACGAGCAGTACTTC
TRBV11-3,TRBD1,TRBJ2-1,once,CASSWGQGGYNEQFF,TGTGCCAGCAGTTGGGGACAGGGGGGTTACAATGAGCAGTTCTTC
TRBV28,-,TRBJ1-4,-,CATGQGGWGEKLFF,TGTGCCACAGGGCAAGGGGGTTGGGGTGAAAAACTGTTTTTT
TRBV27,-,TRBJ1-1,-,CASSTGHGNTEAFF,TGTGCCAGCAGTACGGGACATGGGAACACTGAAGCTTTCTTT
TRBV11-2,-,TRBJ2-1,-,CASSSGSSYNEQFF,TGTGCCAGCAGCTCGGGGTCCTCCTACAATGAGCAGTTCTTC
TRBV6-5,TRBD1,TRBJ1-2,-,CASSPIDRVGYTF,TGTGCCAGCAGCCCAATCGACAGGGTCGGCTACACCTTC
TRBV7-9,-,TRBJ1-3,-,CASSLVWGSGNTIYF,TGTGCCAGCAGCTTAGTTTGGGGCTCTGGAAACACCATATATTTT
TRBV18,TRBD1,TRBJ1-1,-,CASSLRTGQQDEAFF,TGTGCCAGCTCACTCCGGACAGGGCAGCAAGATGAAGCTTTCTTT
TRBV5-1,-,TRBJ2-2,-,CASSFVDNTGELFF,TGCGCCAGCAGCTTTGTAGATAACACCGGGGAGCTGTTTTTT
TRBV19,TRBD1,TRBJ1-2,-,CASSPLPGQGNYGYTF,TGTGCCAGTAGTCCATTACCGGGACAGGGAAACTATGGCTACACCTTC
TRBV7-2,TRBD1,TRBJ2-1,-,CASSLYRTGVNEQFF,TGTGCCAGCAGCTTATATCGGACAGGGGTGAATGAGCAGTTCTTC
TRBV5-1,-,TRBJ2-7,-,CASSLDGHFSDEQYF,TGCGCCAGCAGCTTGGATGGACACTTTAGCGACGAGCAGTACTTC
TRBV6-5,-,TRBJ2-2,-,CASSYSGDTGELFF,TGTGCCAGCAGTTACTCCGGGGACACCGGGGAGCTGTTTTTT
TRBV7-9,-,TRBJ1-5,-,CASSPSGGYNSNQPQHF,TGTGCCAGCAGCCCATCCGGGGGTTACAATAGCAATCAGCCCCAGCATTTT
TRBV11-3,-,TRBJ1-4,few,CASSFPGNEKLFF,TGTGCCAGCAGCTTCCCAGGAAATGAAAAACTGTTTTTT
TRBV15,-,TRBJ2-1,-,CATSPMRGGNEQFF,TGTGCCACCAGCCCGATGCGGGGAGGCAATGAGCAGTTCTTC
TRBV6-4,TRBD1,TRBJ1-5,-,CASSVDRGQPQHF,TGTGCCAGCAGTGTAGACAGGGGACAGCCCCAGCATTTT
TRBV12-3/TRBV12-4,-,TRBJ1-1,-,CASVDGMNTEAFF,TGTGCCAGTGTTGACGGCATGAACACTGAAGCTTTCTTT
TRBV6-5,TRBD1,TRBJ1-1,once,CASSYFSQGTEAFF,TGTGCCAGCAGTTACTTCTCACAGGGGACTGAAGCTTTCTTT
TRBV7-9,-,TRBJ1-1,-,CASSPGRINTEAFF,TGTGCCAGCAGCCCGGGGAGGATCAACACTGAAGCTTTCTTT
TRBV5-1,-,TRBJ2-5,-,CASSIGETQYF,TGCGCCAGCAGCATAGGAGAGACCCAGTACTTC